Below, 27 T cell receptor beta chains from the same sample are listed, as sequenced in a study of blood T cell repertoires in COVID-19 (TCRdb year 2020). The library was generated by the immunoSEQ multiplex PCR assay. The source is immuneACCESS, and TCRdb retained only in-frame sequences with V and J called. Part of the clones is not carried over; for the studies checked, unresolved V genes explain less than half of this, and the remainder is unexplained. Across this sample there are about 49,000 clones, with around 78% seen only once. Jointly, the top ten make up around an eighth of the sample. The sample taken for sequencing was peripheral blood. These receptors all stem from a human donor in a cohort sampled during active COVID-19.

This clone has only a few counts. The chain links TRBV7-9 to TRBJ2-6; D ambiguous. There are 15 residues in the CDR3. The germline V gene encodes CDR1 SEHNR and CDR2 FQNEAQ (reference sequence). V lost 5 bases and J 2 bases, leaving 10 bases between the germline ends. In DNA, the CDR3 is TGTGCCAGCAGCCGCCAATCGGCTGGGGCCAACGTCCTGACTTTC. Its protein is CASSRQSAGANVLTF. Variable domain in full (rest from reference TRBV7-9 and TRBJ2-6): DTGVSQNPRHKITKRGQNVTFRCDPISEHNRLYWYRQTLGQGPEFLTYFQNEAQLEKSRLLSDRFSAERPKGSFSTLEIQRTEQGDSAMYLCASSRQSAGANVLTFGAGSRLTVL.

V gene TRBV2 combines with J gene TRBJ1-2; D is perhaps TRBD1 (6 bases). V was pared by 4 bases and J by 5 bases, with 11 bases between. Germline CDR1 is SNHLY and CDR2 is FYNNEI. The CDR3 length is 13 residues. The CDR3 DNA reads TGTGCCAGCAGTGCGACAGGTTCTTATGGCTACACCTTC. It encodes CASSATGSYGYTF.

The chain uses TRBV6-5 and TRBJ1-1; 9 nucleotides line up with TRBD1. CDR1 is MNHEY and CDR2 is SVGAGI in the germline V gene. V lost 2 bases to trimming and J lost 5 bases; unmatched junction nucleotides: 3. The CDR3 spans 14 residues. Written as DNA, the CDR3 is TGTGCCAGCAGTTACATACAGGGGGCAACTGAAGCTTTCTTT. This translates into CASSYIQGATEAFF.

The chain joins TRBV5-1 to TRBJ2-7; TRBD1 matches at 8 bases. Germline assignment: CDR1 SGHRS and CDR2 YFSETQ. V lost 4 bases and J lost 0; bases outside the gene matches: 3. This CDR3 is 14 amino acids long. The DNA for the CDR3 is TGCGCCAGCAGCGATCAGGGGGCCTCCTACGAGCAGTACTTC. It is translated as CASSDQGASYEQYF.

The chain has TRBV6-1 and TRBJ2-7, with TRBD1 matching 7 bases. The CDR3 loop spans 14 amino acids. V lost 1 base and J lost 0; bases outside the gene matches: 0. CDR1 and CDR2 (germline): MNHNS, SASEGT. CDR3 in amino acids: CASSEGDSSYEQYF. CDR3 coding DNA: TGTGCCAGCAGTGAAGGGGACAGCTCCTACGAGCAGTACTTC.

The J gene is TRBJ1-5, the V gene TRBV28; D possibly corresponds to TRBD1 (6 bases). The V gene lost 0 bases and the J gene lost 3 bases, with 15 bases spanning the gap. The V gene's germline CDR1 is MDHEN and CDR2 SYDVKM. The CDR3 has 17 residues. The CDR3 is CASSLWSGGAINQPQHF. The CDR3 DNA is TGTGCCAGCAGTTTATGGTCGGGGGGGGCGATCAATCAGCCCCAGCATTTT.

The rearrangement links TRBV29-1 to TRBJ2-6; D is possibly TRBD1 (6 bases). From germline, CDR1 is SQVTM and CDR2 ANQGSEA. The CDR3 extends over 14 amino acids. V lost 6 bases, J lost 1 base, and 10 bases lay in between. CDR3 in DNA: TGCAGCGTATGGGACATTTCTGGGGCCAACGTCCTGACTTTC. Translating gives CSVWDISGANVLTF.

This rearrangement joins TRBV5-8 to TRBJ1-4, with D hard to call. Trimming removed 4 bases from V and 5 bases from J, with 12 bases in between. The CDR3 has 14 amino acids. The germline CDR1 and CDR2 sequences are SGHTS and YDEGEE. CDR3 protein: CASSGGVNNEKLFF. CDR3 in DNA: TGTGCCAGCAGCGGAGGAGTAAACAATGAAAAACTGTTTTTT.

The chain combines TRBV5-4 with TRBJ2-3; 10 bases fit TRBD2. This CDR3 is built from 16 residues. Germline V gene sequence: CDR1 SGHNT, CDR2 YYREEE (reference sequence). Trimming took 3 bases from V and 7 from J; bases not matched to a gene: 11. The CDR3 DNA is TGTGCCAGCAGCTCCAGAACTAGCGGGGAACGAAATACGCAGTATTTT. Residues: CASSSRTSGERNTQYF.

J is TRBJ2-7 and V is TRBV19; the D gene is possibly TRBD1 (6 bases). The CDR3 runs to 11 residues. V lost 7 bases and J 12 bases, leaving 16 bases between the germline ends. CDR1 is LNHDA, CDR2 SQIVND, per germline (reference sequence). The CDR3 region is CASKGEGPRYF. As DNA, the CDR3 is TGTGCCAGTAAGGGGGAAGGGCCCCGGTACTTC.

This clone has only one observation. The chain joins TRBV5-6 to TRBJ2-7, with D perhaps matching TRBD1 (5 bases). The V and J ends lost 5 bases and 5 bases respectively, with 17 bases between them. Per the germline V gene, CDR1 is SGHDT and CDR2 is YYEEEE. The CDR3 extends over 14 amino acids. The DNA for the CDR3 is TGTGCCAGCAGTTTTTCCTCCAGGGTACACGAGCAGTACTTC. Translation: CASSFSSRVHEQYF.

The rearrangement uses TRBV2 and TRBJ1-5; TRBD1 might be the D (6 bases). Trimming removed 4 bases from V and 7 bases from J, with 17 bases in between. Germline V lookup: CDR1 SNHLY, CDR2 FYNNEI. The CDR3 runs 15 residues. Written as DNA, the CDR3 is TGTGCCAGCAGTGCAGAAGGACAGATTGGACAGCCCCAGCATTTT. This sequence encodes CASSAEGQIGQPQHF.

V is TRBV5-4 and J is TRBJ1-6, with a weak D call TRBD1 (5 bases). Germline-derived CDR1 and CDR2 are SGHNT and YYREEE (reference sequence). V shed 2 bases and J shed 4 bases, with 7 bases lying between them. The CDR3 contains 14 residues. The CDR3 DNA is TGTGCCAGCAGCTTAAGGGGATATAATTCACCCCTCCACTTT. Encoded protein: CASSLRGYNSPLHF.

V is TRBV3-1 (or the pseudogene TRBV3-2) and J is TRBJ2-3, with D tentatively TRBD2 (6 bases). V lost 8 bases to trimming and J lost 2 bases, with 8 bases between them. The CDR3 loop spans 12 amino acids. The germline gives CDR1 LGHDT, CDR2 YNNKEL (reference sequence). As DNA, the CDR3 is TGTGCCAGCGGGGGGTACACAGATACGCAGTATTTT. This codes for CASGGYTDTQYF.

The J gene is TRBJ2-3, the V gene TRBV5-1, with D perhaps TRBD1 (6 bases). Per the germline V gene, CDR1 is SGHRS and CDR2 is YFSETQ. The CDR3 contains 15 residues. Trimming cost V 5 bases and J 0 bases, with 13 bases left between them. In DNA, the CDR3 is TGCGCCAGCAGGAAGGGGGAGTCTAGCACAGATACGCAGTATTTT. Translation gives CASRKGESSTDTQYF.

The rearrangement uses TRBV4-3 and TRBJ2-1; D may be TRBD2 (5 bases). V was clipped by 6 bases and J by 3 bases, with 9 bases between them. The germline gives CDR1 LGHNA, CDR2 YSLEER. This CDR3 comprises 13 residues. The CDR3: CASSTGSYNEQFF. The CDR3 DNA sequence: TGCGCCAGCAGTACGGGGAGCTACAATGAGCAGTTCTTC.

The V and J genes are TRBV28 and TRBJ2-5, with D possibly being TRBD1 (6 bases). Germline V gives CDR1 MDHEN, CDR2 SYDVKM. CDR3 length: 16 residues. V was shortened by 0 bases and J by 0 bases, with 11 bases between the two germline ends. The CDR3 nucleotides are TGTGCCAGCAGTTTATGGCAGGGGTCCTACCAAGAGACCCAGTACTTC. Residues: CASSLWQGSYQETQYF.

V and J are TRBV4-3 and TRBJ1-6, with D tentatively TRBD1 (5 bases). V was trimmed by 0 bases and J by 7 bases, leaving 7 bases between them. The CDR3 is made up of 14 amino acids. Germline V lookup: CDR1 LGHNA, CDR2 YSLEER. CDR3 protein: CASSQETGNSPLHF. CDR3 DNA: TGCGCCAGCAGCCAAGAAACAGGAAATTCACCCCTCCACTTT.

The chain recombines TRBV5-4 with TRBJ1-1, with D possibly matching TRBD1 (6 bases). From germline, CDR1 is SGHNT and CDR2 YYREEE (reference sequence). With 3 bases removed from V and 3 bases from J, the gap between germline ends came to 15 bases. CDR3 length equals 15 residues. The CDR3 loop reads CASSSEGQYHTEAFF. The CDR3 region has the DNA TGTGCCAGCAGCTCGGAAGGACAGTATCACACTGAAGCTTTCTTT.

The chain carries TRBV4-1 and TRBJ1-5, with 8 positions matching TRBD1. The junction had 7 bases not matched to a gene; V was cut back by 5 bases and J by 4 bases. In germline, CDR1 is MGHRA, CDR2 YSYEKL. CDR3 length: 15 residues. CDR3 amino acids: CASSATGTGNQPQHF. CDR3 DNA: TGCGCCAGCAGCGCGACCGGGACAGGTAATCAGCCCCAGCATTTT.

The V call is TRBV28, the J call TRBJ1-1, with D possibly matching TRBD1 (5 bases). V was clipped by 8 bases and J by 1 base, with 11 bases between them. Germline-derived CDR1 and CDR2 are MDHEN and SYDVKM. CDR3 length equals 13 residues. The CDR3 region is CASLGHQNTEAFF. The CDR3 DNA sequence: TGTGCCAGCCTCGGACACCAGAACACTGAAGCTTTCTTT.

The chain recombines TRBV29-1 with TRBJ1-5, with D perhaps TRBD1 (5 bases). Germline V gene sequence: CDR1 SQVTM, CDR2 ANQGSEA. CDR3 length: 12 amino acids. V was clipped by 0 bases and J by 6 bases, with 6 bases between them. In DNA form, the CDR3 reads TGCAGCGTTGAAGATAGGGGTCAGCCCCAGCATTTT. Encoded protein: CSVEDRGQPQHF.

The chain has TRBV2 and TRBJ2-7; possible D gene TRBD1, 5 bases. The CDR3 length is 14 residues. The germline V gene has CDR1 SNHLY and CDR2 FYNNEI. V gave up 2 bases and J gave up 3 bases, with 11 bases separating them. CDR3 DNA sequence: TGTGCCAGCAGTGAACCGGACAATTACTACGAGCAGTACTTC. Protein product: CASSEPDNYYEQYF.

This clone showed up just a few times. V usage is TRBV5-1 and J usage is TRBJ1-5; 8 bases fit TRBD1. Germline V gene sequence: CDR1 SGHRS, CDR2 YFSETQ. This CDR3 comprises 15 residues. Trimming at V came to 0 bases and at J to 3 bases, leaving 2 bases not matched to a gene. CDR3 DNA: TGCGCCAGCAGCTTGGCAGGGGGCTCCAATCAGCCCCAGCATTTT. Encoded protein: CASSLAGGSNQPQHF.

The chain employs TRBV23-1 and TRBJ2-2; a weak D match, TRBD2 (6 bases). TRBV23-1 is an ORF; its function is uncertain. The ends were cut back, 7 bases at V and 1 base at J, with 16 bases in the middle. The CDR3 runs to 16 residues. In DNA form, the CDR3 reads TGCGCCAGCATACTCCCCCGGGGACTGAACACCGGGGAGCTGTTTTTT. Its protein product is CASILPRGLNTGELFF.

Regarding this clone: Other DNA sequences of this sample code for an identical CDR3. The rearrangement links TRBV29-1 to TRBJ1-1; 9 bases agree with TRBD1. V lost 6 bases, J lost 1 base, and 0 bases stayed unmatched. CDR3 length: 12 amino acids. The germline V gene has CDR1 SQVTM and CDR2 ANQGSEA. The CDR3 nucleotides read TGCAGCGTGGGACAGGGGAACACTGAAGCTTTCTTT. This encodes CSVGQGNTEAFF.

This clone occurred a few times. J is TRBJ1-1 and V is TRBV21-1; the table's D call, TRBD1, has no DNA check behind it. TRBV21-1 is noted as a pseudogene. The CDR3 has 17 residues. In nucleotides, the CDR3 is TGTGCCAGCAGCAAGCACGGGACAGGGGGCCTGAACACTGAAGCTTTCTTT. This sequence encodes CASSKHGTGGLNTEAFF.